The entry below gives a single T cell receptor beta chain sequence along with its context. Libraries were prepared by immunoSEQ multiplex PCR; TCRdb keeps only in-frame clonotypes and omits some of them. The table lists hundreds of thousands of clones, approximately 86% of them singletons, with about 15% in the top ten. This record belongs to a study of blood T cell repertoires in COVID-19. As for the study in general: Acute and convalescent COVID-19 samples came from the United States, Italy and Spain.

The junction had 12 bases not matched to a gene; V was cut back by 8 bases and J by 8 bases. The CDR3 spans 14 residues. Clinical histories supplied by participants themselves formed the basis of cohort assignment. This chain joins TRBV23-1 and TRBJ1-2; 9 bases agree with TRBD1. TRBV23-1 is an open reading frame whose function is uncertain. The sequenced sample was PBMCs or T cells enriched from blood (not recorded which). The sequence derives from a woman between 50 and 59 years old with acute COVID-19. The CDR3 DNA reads TGCGCCAGCGGTTTGGGGACAGGGAACGAGGGCTACACCTTC. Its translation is CASGLGTGNEGYTF.